The TCR beta chain under discussion was sequenced for a study of tumor-infiltrating lymphocytes in primary liver carcinoma. For blood RNA, unsorted whole blood served as the source, and germline DNA was extracted too. The template, about 510 ng total RNA, yielded TCR beta cDNA made with a constant-region primer. Generation of the TCR beta libraries relied on three nested multiplex PCR rounds using slightly modified ARM-PCR. PCR rounds one and two used TRBV1-TRBV30 forward primers with a C-beta reverse primer for around 11 cycles each. TCRdb independently ran MiXCR on the multiplex PCR reads; one entry per CDR3 protein. The data show approximately 330,000 distinct CDR3 sequences, with about 61% seen just once and 5% to 6.5% held by the top ten. V lost 7 bases and J 2 bases, leaving 19 bases between the germline ends. The length of the CDR3 is 16 residues.

The sequenced material came from peripheral blood. The rearrangement links TRBV12-3 or TRBV12-4 to TRBJ2-3, with D possibly being TRBD2 (7 bases). The TCR originated in a man aged 35 to 55 with primary liver carcinoma and hepatitis B virus infection. The CDR3 sequence is CASNMGASGYTDTQYF. The CDR3 DNA is TGTGCCAGCAACATGGGGGCTAGCGGCTACACAGATACGCAGTATTTT.